This T cell receptor beta chain was identified in a study of CD8+ T cells in alopecia areata. Background on the study: Those treated were given oral tofacitinib at 5 to 10 mg twice daily. Once tofacitinib had been taken for 6 to 18 months, 6 months off drug followed. The study, taken as a whole, reports: Besides other cells, scalp samples also yield sequences of resident alphabeta T cells from normal skin. Lesional scalp displayed greater clonality than normal scalp, most notably in alopecia totalis/universalis.

As concerns this clone: The antigen is unknown.

There are 13 residues in the CDR3. J lost 3 bases, V lost 5 bases, and 6 bases had no gene match. Germline lookup yields CDR1 SQVTM and CDR2 ANQGSEA. Once RNA had been extracted, it was reverse transcribed into cDNA to act as the sequencing template. Assay: immunoSEQ multiplex PCR; the TCRdb copy retains only in-frame clones and omits some. This sample has 200,000 to 250,000 clones, with roughly two thirds found just once. The sequenced sample was CD4+ T cells sorted from blood, obtained at week 0. This TCR derives from a human donor with alopecia areata. The V and J genes are TRBV29-1 and TRBJ1-2; 7 bases fit TRBD1. CDR3 region: CSVLTGKDYGYTF. The CDR3 nucleotides are TGCAGCGTTCTGACAGGGAAGGACTATGGCTACACCTTC. Looking up the rest from reference TRBV29-1 and TRBJ1-2 gives the full variable domain: SAVISQKPSRDICQRGTSLTIQCQVDSQVTMMFWYRQQPGQSLTLIATANQGSEATYESGFVIDKFPISRPNLTFSTLTVSNMSPEDSSIYLCSVLTGKDYGYTFGSGTRLTVV.